Each of the 2 T cell receptor beta chains below was sequenced from the same sample in a study of blood T cell repertoires in COVID-19. Some clones are missing from TCRdb's copy, which holds only in-frame ones; the method was immunoSEQ multiplex PCR. Of about 31,000 clones detected, nearly 90% appear once; the ten largest clones hold roughly 7.9%. The specimen was peripheral blood. These receptors all come from a man in his fifties or sixties with COVID-19, enrolled during active disease.

The V and J genes are TRBV6-1 and TRBJ1-6; D is unresolved. Germline loops: CDR1 MNHNS, CDR2 SASEGT. With 3 bases removed from V and 5 bases from J, the gap between germline ends came to 5 bases. The CDR3 has 13 amino acids. In DNA form, the CDR3 reads TGTGCCAGCAGTGACACAAATAATTCACCCCTCCACTTT. It is translated as CASSDTNNSPLHF.

The chain's CDR3 is CASSRDRDRGRSNQPQHF. CDR3 DNA: TGCGCCAGCAGCCGAGACCGGGACAGGGGAAGGAGCAATCAGCCCCAGCATTTT. The chain joins TRBV4-1 to TRBJ1-5; 10 nucleotides match TRBD1. Germline V gene sequence: CDR1 MGHRA, CDR2 YSYEKL. This CDR3 comprises 18 residues. V trimming: 4 bases; J trimming: 1 base; junction bases outside the gene matches: 10.